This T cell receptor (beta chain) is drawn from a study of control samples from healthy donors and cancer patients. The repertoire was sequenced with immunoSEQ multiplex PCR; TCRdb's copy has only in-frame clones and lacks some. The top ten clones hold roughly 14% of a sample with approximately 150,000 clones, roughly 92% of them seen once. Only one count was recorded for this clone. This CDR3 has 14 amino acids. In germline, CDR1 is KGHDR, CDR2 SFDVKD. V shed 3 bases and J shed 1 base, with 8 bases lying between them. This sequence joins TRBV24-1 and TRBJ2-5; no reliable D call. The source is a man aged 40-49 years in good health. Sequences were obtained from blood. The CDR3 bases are TGTGCCACCAGTGATCATTACAGCCAAGAGACCCAGTACTTC. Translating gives CATSDHYSQETQYF.